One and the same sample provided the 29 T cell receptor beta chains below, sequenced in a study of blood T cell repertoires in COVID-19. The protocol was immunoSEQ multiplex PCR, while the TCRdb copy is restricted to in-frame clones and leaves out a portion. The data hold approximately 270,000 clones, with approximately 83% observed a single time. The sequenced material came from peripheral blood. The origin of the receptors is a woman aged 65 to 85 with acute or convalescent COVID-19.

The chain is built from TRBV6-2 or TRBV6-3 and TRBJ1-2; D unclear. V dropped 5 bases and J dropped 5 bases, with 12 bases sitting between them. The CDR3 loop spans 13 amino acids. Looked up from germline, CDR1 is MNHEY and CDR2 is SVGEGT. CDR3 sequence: CASSDGSLYGYTF. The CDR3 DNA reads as TGTGCCAGCAGTGACGGGAGCCTTTATGGCTACACCTTC.

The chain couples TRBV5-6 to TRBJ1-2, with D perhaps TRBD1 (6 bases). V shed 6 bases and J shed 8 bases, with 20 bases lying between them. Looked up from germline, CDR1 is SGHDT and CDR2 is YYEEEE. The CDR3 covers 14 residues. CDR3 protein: CASTVTSGQRGYTF. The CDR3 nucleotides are TGTGCCAGCACCGTTACGAGCGGACAGCGAGGCTACACCTTC.

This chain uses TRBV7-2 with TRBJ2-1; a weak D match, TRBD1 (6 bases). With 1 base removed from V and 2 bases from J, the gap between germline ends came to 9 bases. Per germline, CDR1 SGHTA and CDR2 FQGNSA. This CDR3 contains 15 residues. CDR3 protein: CASSLVRGTYNEQFF. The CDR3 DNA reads TGTGCCAGCAGCTTAGTCAGGGGAACCTACAATGAGCAGTTCTTC.

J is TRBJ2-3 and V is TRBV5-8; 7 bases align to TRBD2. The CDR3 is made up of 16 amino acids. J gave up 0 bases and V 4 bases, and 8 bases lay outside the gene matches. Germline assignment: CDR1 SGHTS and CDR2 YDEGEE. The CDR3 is CASSPLAGVSTDTQYF. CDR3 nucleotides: TGTGCCAGCAGCCCTTTGGCGGGGGTTAGCACAGATACGCAGTATTTT.

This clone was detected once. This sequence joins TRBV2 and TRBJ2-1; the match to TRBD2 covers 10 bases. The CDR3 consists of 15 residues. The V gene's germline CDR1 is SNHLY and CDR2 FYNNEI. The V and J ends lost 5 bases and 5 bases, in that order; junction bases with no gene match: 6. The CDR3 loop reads CASSLEAGGNNEQFF. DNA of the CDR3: TGTGCCAGCAGTCTGGAAGCGGGGGGGAACAATGAGCAGTTCTTC.

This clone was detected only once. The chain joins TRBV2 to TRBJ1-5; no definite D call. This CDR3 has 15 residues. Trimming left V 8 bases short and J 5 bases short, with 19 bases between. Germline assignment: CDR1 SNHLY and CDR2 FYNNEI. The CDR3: CASAEGRADYQPQHF. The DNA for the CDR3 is TGTGCCAGCGCCGAGGGCCGTGCGGATTATCAGCCCCAGCATTTT.

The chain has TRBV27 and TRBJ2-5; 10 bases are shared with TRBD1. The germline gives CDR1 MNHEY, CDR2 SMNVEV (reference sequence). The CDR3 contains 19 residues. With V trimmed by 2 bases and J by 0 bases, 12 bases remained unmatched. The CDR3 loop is CASSLSFVRGTGDQETQYF. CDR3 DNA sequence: TGTGCCAGCAGTTTAAGTTTTGTGCGAGGGACAGGGGACCAAGAGACCCAGTACTTC.

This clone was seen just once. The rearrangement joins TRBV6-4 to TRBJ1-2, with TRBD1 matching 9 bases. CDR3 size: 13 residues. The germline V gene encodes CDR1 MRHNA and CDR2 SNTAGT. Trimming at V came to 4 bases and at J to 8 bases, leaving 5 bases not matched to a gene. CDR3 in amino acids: CASSVRQGGGYTF. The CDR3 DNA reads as TGTGCCAGCAGTGTACGACAGGGGGGAGGCTACACCTTC.

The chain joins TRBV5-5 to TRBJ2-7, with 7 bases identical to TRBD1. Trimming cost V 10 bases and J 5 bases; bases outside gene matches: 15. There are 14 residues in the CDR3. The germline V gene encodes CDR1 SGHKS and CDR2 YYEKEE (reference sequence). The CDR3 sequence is CAALRTGVSHEQYF. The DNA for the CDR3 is TGTGCCGCTTTACGGACAGGAGTGAGCCACGAGCAGTACTTC.

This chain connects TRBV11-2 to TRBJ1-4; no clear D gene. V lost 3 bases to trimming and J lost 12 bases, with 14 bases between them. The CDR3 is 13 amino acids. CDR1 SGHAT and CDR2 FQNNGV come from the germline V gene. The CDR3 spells CASSFVTTGELFF. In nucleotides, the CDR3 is TGTGCCAGCAGCTTTGTAACTACCGGAGAACTGTTTTTT.

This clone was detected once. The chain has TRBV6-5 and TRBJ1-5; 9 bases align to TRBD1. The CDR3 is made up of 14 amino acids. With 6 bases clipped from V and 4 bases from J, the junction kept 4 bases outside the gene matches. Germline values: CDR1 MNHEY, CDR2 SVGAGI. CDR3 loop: CASRPGTGNQPQHF. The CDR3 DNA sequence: TGTGCCAGCAGACCCGGGACAGGGAATCAGCCCCAGCATTTT.

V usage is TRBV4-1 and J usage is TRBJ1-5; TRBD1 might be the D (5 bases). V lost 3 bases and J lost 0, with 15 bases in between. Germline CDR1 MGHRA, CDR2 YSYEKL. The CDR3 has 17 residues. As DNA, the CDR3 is TGCGCCAGCAGCCACATAACAGGTCCCCTTAGCAATCAGCCCCAGCATTTT. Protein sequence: CASSHITGPLSNQPQHF.

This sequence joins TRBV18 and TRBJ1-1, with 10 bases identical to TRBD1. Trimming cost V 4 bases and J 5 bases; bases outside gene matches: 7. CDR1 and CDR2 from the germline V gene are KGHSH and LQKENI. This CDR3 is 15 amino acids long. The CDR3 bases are TGTGCCAGCTCACGGGGGACAGGGGTTCGTACTGAAGCTTTCTTT. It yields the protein CASSRGTGVRTEAFF.

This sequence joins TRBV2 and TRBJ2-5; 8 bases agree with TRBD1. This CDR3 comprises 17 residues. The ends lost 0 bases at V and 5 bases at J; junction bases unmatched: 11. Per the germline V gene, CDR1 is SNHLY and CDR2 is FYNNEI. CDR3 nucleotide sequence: TGTGCCAGCAGTGAAGCGCTCAGGACAGGGTGGAGGGAGACCCAGTACTTC. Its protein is CASSEALRTGWRETQYF.

The chain's CDR3 is CASSLRTGVGTGELFF. For the CDR3, the DNA is TGTGCCAGCAGCCTCAGGACAGGAGTTGGCACCGGGGAGCTGTTTTTT. The chain combines TRBV7-6 with TRBJ2-2; TRBD1 matches at 7 bases. Germline assignment: CDR1 SGHVS and CDR2 FNYEAQ. The CDR3 consists of 16 residues. V was pared by 5 bases and J by 4 bases, with 10 bases of the junction left unmatched.

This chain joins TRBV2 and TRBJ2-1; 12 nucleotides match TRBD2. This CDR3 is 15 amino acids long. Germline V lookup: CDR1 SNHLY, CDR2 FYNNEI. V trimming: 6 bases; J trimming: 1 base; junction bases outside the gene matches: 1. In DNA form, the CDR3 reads TGTGCCAGCAGAGGGACTAGCGGGTCCTACAATGAGCAGTTCTTC. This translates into CASRGTSGSYNEQFF.

CDR3 sequence: CASSQVGPSGETQYF. The CDR3 region has the DNA TGTGCCAGCAGCCAAGTAGGGCCTAGCGGGGAGACCCAGTACTTC. The V gene is TRBV4-2, the J gene TRBJ2-5; the match to TRBD2 covers 8 bases. Germline V CDR1 and CDR2: LGHNA, YNFKEQ. Losses at the gene ends were 1 base for V and 5 bases for J; bases not matched to a gene: 6. The CDR3 is 15 residues long.

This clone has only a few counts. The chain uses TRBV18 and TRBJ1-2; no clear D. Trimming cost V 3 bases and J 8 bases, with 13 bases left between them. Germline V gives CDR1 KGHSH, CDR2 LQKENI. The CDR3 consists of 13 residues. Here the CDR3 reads CASSPEGLLGYTF. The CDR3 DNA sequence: TGTGCCAGCTCACCCGAGGGCCTTTTGGGCTACACCTTC. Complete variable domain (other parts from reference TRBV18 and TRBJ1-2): NAGVMQNPRHLVRRRGQEARLRCSPMKGHSHVYWYRQLPEEGLKFMVYLQKENIIDESGMPKERFSAEFPKEGPSILRIQQVVRGDSAAYFCASSPEGLLGYTFGSGTRLTVV.

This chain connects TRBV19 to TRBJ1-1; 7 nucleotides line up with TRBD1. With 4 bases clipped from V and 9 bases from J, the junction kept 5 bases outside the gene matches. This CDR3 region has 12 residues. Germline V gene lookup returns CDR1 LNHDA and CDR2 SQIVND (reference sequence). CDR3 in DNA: TGTGCCAGTAGTAGACGACAGGGTCAAGCTTTCTTT. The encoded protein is CASSRRQGQAFF. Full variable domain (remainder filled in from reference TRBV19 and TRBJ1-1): DGGITQSPKYLFRKEGQNVTLSCEQNLNHDAMYWYRQDPGQGLRLIYYSQIVNDFQKGDIAEGYSVSREKKESFPLTVTSAQKNPTAFYLCASSRRQGQAFFGQGTRLTVV.

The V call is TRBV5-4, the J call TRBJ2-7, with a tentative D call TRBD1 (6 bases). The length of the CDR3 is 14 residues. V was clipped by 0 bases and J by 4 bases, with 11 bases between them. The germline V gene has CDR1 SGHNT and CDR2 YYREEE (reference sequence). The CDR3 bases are TGTGCCAGCAGCTTGGCCCGGACAGAATACGAGCAGTACTTC. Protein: CASSLARTEYEQYF.

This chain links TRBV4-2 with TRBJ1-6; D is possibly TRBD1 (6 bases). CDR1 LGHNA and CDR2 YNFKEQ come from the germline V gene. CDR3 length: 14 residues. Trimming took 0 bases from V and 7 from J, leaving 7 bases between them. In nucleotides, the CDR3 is TGTGCCAGCAGCCAAGAAAGGGGGAATTCACCCCTCCACTTT. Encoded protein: CASSQERGNSPLHF.

The CDR3 is CSVASFSSGGAPDTQYF. In DNA form, the CDR3 reads TGCAGCGTTGCGTCCTTCTCTAGCGGGGGGGCCCCAGATACGCAGTATTTT. The rearrangement joins TRBV29-1 to TRBJ2-3; TRBD2 matches 12 bases. V was clipped by 4 bases and J by 4 bases; unmatched bases: 12. Germline values: CDR1 SQVTM, CDR2 ANQGSEA. The CDR3 has 17 amino acids.

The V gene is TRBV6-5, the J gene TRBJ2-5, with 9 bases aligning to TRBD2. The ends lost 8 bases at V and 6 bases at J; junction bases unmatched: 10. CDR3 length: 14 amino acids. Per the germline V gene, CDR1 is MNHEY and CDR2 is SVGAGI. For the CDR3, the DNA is TGTGCCAGCGGACTGCGGGGGGGCAGGCAGACCCAGTACTTC. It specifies CASGLRGGRQTQYF.

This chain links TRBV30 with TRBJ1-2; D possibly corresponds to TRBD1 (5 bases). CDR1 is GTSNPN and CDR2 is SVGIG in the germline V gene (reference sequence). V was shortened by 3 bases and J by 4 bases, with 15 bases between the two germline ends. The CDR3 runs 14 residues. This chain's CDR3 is CAWRTIQGAYGYTF. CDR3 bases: TGTGCCTGGAGGACCATTCAGGGTGCCTATGGCTACACCTTC.

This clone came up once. The CDR3 sequence is CASSRDSLVQFF. The DNA of the CDR3 is TGTGCCAGCAGTCGGGACTCCTTGGTGCAGTTCTTC. The rearrangement uses TRBV12-3 or TRBV12-4 and TRBJ2-1, with D possibly being TRBD2 (6 bases). This CDR3 spans 12 amino acids. The V end lost 5 bases, the J end lost 12 bases, and 14 bases lay between the germline ends.

The CDR3 DNA reads TGTGCCAGCAGTGGGGGCCCTGATCAGCCCCAGCATTTT. Amino acids: CASSGGPDQPQHF. The rearrangement joins TRBV12-3 or TRBV12-4 to TRBJ1-5, with D perhaps matching TRBD1 (6 bases). Trimming shortened V by 5 bases and J by 5 bases, and 10 bases separated the two germline ends. This CDR3 is built from 13 residues.

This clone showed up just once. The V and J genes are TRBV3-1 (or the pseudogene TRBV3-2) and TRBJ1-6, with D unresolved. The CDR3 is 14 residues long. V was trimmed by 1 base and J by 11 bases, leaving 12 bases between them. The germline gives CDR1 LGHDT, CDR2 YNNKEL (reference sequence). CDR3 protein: CASSQGGGRPPLHF. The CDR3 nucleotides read TGTGCCAGCAGCCAAGGAGGAGGGCGCCCACCCCTCCACTTT.

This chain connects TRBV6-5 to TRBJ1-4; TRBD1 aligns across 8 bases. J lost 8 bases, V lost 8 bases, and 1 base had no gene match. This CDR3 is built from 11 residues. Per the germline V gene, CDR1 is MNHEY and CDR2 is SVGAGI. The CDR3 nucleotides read TGTGCCAGCCGACAGGGGGAAAAACTGTTTTTT. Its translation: CASRQGEKLFF.

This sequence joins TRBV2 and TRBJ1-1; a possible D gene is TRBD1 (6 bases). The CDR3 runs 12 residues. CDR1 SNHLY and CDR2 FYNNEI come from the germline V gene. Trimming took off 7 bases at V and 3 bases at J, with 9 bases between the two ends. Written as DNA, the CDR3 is TGTGCCAGCACCACAGGGTACACTGAAGCTTTCTTT. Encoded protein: CASTTGYTEAFF.